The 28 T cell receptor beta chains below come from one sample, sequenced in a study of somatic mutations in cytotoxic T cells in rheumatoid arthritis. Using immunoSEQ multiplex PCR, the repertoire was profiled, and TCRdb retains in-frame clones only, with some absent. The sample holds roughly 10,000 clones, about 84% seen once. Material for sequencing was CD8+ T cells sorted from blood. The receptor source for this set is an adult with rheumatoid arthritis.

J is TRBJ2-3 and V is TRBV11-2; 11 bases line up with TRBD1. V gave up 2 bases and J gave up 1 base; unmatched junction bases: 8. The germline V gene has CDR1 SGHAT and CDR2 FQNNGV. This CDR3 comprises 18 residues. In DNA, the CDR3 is TGTGCCAGCAGCTTAATCCCCCGGACAGGGGGCGGCACAGATACGCAGTATTTT. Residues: CASSLIPRTGGGTDTQYF.

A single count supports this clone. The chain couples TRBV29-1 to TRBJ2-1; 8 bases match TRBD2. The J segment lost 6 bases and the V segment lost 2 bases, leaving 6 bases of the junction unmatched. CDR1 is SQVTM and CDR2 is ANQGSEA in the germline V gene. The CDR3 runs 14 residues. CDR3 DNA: TGCAGCGTTGAAAGGTTAGCGGGGCTCAATGAGCAGTTCTTC. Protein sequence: CSVERLAGLNEQFF.

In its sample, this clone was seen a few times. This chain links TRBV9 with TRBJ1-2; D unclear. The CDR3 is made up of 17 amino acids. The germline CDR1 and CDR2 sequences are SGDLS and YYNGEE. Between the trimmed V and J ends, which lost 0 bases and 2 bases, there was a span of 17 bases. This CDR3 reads CASSVASGLKGNYGYTF. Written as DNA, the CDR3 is TGTGCCAGCAGCGTAGCCTCAGGTTTGAAGGGAAACTATGGCTACACCTTC.

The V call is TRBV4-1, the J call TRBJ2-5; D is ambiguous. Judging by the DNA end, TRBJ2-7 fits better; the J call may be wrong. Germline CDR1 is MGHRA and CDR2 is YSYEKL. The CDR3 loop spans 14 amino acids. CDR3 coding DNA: TGCGCCAGCAGCCAAGATTATGGTTCCTACGAGCAGTACTTC. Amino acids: CASSQDYGSYEQYF.

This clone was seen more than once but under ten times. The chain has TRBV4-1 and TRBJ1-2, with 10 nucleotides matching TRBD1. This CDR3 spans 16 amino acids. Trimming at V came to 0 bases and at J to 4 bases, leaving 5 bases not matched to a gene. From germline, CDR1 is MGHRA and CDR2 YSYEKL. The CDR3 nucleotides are TGCGCCAGCAGCCAAGATATGGGACAGGGGCCCTATGGCTACACCTTC. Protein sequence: CASSQDMGQGPYGYTF.

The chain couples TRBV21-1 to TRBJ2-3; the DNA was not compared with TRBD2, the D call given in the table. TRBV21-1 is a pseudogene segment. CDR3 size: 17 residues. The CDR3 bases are TGTGCCAGCAGCCCTAGTAGCGGGGGGGAAAACACAGATACGCAGTATTTT. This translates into CASSPSSGGENTDTQYF.

CDR3 nucleotides: TGTGCCACGGGGATATCTAACGCCGGGGAGCTGTTTTTT. This encodes CATGISNAGELFF. The chain has TRBV27 and TRBJ2-2, with D perhaps TRBD2 (5 bases). Germline V lookup: CDR1 MNHEY, CDR2 SMNVEV (reference sequence). The CDR3 has 13 residues. Trimming cost V 10 bases and J 6 bases, with 15 bases left between them.

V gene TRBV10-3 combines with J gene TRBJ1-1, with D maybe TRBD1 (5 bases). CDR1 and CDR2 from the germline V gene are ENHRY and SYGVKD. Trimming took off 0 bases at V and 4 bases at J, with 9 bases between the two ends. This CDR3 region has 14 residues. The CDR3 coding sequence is TGTGCCATCAGTGAGTCTGGCGGGGGCACTGAAGCTTTCTTT. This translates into CAISESGGGTEAFF.

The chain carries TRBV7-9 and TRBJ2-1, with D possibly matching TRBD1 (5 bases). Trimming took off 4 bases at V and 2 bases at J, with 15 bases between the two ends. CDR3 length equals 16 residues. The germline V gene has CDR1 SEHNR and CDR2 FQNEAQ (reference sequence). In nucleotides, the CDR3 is TGTGCCAGCAGCTCCCCGAACAGACAGCCCTACAATGAGCAGTTCTTC. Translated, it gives CASSSPNRQPYNEQFF.

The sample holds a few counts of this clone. CDR3: CAWHTSSGAEAFF. The CDR3 DNA reads TGTGCCTGGCATACCTCGTCCGGGGCTGAAGCTTTCTTT. The chain uses TRBV30 and TRBJ1-1; unclear D gene. Germline lookup yields CDR1 GTSNPN and CDR2 SVGIG (reference sequence). The V end lost 5 bases, the J end lost 6 bases, and 16 bases lay between the germline ends. The CDR3 length is 13 residues. Drawing the rest from reference TRBV30 and TRBJ1-1, the complete variable domain is SQTIHQWPATLVQPVGSPLSLECTVEGTSNPNLYWYRQAAGRGLQLLFYSVGIGQISSEVPQNLSASRPQDRQFILSSKKLLLSDSGFYLCAWHTSSGAEAFFGQGTRLTVV.

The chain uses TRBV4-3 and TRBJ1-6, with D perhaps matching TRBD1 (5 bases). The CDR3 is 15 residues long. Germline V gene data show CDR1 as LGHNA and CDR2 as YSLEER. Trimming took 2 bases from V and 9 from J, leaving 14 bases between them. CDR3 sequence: CASSQLSGKVSPLHF. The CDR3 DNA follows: TGCGCCAGCAGCCAATTGTCAGGGAAAGTTTCACCCCTCCACTTT.

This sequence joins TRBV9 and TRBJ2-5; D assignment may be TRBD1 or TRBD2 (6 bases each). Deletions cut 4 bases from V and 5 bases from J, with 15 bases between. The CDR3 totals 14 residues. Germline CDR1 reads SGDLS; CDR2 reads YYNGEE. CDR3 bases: TGTGCCAGCAGCATTGGGGGGCCCGGGGAGACCCAGTACTTC. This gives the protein CASSIGGPGETQYF.

The CDR3 is CASSEMGGPGQPQHF. Written as DNA, the CDR3 is TGCGCCAGCAGTGAGATGGGGGGGCCGGGGCAGCCCCAGCATTTT. V and J are TRBV10-1 and TRBJ1-5; D is perhaps TRBD1 (6 bases). V dropped 2 bases and J dropped 7 bases, with 15 bases sitting between them. The germline gives CDR1 WNHNN, CDR2 SYGVQD (reference sequence). There are 15 residues in the CDR3.

The DNA of the CDR3 is TGTGCCAGCACCACAGGGTACAATGAAAAACTGTTTTTT. Encoded protein: CASTTGYNEKLFF. The chain links TRBV27 to TRBJ1-4, with a tentative D call TRBD1 (6 bases). V lost 7 bases and J lost 5, with 11 bases in between. Germline V gene lookup returns CDR1 MNHEY and CDR2 SMNVEV (reference sequence). The CDR3 has 13 residues. Full variable domain (outside the CDR3, taken from reference TRBV27 and TRBJ1-4): EAQVTQNPRYLITVTGKKLTVTCSQNMNHEYMSWYRQDPGLGLRQIYYSMNVEVTDKGDVPEGYKVSRKEKRNFPLILESPSPNQTSLYFCASTTGYNEKLFFGSGTQLSVL.

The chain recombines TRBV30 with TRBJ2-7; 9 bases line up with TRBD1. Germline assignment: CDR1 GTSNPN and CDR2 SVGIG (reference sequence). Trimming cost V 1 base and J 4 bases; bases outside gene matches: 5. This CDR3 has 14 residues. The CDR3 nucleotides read TGTGCCTGGAGTGCCGGGACAGGGTGGTACGAGCAGTACTTC. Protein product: CAWSAGTGWYEQYF.

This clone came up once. The CDR3 reads CASSFDRYSYEQYF. The CDR3 DNA reads TGTGCCAGCAGCTTCGACAGGTACTCCTACGAGCAGTACTTC. The chain links TRBV7-8 to TRBJ2-7; D may be TRBD1 (6 bases). The V gene's germline CDR1 is SGHVS and CDR2 FQNEAQ. The CDR3 sequence is 14 residues long. V lost 3 bases and J 0 bases, leaving 9 bases between the germline ends.

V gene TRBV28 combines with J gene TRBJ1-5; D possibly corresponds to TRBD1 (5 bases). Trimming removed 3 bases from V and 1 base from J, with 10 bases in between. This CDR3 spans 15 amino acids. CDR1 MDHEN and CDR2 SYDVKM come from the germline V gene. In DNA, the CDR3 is TGTGCCAGCAGTTTTTGGGGGTCCAGCAATCAGCCCCAGCATTTT. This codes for CASSFWGSSNQPQHF.

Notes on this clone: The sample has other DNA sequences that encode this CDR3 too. The CDR3 region has the DNA TGTGCCAGCAGTTTAGGGGGGGCTAGCACAGATACGCAGTATTTT. It yields the protein CASSLGGASTDTQYF. The chain couples TRBV28 to TRBJ2-3, with D perhaps TRBD2 (7 bases). Trimming cost V 2 bases and J 0 bases, with 9 bases left between them. This CDR3 is 15 amino acids long. Germline loops: CDR1 MDHEN, CDR2 SYDVKM. The complete variable domain, with remaining parts taken from reference TRBV28 and TRBJ2-3, reads DVKVTQSSRYLVKRTGEKVFLECVQDMDHENMFWYRQDPGLGLRLIYFSYDVKMKEKGDIPEGYSVSREKKERFSLILESASTNQTSMYLCASSLGGASTDTQYFGPGTRLTVL.

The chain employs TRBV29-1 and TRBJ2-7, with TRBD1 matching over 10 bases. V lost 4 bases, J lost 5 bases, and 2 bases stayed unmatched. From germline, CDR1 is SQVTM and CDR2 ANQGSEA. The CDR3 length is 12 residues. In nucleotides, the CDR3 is TGCAGCGTTGTGGGACAGGGGAACGAGCAGTACTTC. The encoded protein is CSVVGQGNEQYF.

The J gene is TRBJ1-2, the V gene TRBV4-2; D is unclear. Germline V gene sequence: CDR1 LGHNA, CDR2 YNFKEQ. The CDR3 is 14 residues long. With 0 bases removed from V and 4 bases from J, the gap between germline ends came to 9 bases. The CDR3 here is CASSQETDSYGYTF. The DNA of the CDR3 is TGTGCCAGCAGCCAAGAAACAGACTCCTATGGCTACACCTTC.

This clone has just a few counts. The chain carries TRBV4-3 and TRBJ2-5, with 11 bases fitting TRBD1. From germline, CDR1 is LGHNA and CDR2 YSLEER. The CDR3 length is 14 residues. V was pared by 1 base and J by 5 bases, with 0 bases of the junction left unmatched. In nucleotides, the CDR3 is TGCGCCAGCAGCCAAGGGACAGGGGGCGAGACCCAGTACTTC. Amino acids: CASSQGTGGETQYF.

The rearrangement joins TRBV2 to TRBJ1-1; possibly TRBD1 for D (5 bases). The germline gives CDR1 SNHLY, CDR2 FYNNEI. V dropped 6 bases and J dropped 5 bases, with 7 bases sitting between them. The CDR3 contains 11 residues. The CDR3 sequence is CASRAGTEAFF. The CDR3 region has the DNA TGTGCCAGCAGGGCAGGGACTGAAGCTTTCTTT.

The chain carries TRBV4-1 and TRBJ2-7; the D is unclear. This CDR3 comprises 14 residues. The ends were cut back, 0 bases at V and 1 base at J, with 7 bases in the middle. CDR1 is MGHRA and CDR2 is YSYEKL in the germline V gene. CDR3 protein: CASSQDYGSYEQYF. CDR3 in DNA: TGCGCCAGCAGCCAAGATTATGGTTCCTACGAGCAGTACTTC.

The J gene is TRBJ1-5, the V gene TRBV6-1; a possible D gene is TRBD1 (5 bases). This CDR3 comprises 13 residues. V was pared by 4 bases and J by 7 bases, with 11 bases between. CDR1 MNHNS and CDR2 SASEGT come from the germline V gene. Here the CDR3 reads CASSVAQAQPQHF. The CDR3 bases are TGTGCCAGCAGTGTTGCACAGGCACAGCCCCAGCATTTT.

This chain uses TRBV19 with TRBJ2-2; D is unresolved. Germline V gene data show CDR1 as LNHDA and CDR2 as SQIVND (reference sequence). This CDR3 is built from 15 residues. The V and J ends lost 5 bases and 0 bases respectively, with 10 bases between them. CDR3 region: CASSLDDSNTGELFF. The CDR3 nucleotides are TGTGCCAGTAGTTTGGACGATTCGAACACCGGGGAGCTGTTTTTT.

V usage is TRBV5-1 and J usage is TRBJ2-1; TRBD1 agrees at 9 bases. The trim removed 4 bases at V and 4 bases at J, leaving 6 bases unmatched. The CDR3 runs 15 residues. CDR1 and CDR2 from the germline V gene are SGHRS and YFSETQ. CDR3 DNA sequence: TGCGCCAGCAGCGCGGACAGGGGTGTGTACAATGAGCAGTTCTTC. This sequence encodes CASSADRGVYNEQFF.

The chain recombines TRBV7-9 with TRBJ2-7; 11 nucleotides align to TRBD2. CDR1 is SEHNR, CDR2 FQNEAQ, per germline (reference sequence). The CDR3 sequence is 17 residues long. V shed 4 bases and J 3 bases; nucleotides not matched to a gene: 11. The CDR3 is CASSSGGGLAGYYEQYF. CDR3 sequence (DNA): TGTGCCAGCAGCTCAGGCGGCGGACTAGCGGGCTACTACGAGCAGTACTTC. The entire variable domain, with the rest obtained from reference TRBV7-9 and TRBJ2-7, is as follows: DTGVSQNPRHKITKRGQNVTFRCDPISEHNRLYWYRQTLGQGPEFLTYFQNEAQLEKSRLLSDRFSAERPKGSFSTLEIQRTEQGDSAMYLCASSSGGGLAGYYEQYFGPGTRLTVT.

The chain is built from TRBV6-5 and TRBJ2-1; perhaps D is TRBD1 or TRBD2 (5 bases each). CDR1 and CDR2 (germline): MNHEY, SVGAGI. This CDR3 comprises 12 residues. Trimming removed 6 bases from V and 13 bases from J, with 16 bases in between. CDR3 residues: CASRYRGGDQFF. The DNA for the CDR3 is TGTGCCAGCAGATACCGGGGTGGGGACCAGTTCTTC.